This TCR beta chain was documented in a study of blood T cell repertoires in COVID-19. Here immunoSEQ multiplex PCR was the method, and the copy in TCRdb shows in-frame clones only, minus some. Here the sample spans some 350,000 clones, 75% to 90% being singletons. The CDR3 is 12 residues long. The V end was cut by 10 bases, the J end by 8 bases, with 14 bases between. Germline values: CDR1 SNHLY, CDR2 FYNNEI. This TCR came from a man aged 25-45 years who had recovered from COVID-19. Sequencing used PBMCs or T cells enriched from blood (not recorded which). The gene calls are TRBV2 and TRBJ1-4; D is perhaps TRBD1 (6 bases). CDR3 sequence: CATGQRREKLFF. The CDR3 bases are TGTGCCACCGGACAGCGCAGGGAAAAACTGTTTTTT.